Listed below are T cell receptor beta chains from one sample, sequenced in a study of molecular identifiers for immune sequencing clone quantification. Via MiXCR, TCRdb re-called the PCR reads, giving one row per CDR3 protein. This sample has about 630,000 distinct CDR3 sequences, with approximately 24% found just once. Sequences were obtained from naive CD8+ T cells from blood, with Jurkat cell RNA spiked in. All receptors come from a human donor in good health. Some libraries in this study had Jurkat cell RNA spiked in. CDR3s include the opening cysteine and the closing phenylalanine or tryptophan. The order of the fields is clone size, V gene, J gene, D gene, CDR3 length, CDR3 protein, CDR3 DNA. A D gene is named only where the DNA matches it firmly. Clone sizes are given selectively: once, few, many, or a class where the clone is expanded.

abundance: few; v_gene: TRBV6-2/TRBV6-3; j_gene: TRBJ2-5; d_gene: -; len: 13; CDR3aa: CASNQYPGSVGYF; CDR3nt: TGTGCCAGCAACCAATACCCGGGTTCAGTGGGGTACTTC
abundance: many; v_gene: TRBV12-5; j_gene: TRBJ2-5; d_gene: TRBD1; len: 14; CDR3aa: CASGFGTVQETQYF; CDR3nt: TGTGCTAGTGGTTTCGGGACAGTTCAAGAGACCCAGTACTTC
abundance: -; v_gene: TRBV27; j_gene: TRBJ2-7; d_gene: TRBD2; len: 14; CDR3aa: CASSSPGGWGEQYF; CDR3nt: TGTGCCAGCAGTTCCCCGGGGGGTTGGGGCGAGCAGTACTTC
abundance: few; v_gene: TRBV24-1; j_gene: TRBJ1-1; d_gene: TRBD1; len: 16; CDR3aa: CATSERQGGMNTEAFF; CDR3nt: TGTGCCACCAGTGAAAGACAGGGAGGGATGAACACTGAAGCTTTCTTT
abundance: few; v_gene: TRBV7-9; j_gene: TRBJ2-1; d_gene: -; len: 17; CDR3aa: CASSLAWGGSSYNEQFF; CDR3nt: TGTGCCAGCAGCTTAGCTTGGGGCGGAAGTTCCTACAATGAGCAGTTCTTC
abundance: -; v_gene: TRBV24-1; j_gene: TRBJ1-5; d_gene: TRBD1; len: 17; CDR3aa: CATSEGRQGSVNQPQQF; CDR3nt: TGTGCCACCAGTGAGGGAAGACAGGGTTCGGTCAATCAGCCCCAGCAGTTT
abundance: many; v_gene: TRBV14; j_gene: TRBJ2-3; d_gene: TRBD2; len: 17; CDR3aa: CASSHDLAGPYADTQYF; CDR3nt: TGTGCCAGCAGCCATGATCTAGCGGGACCGTACGCAGATACGCAGTATTTT
abundance: -; v_gene: TRBV5-1; j_gene: TRBJ1-2; d_gene: -; len: 17; CDR3aa: CASSLAFGSAEGGGYTF; CDR3nt: TGCGCCAGCAGCTTGGCCTTCGGGTCAGCAGAGGGAGGAGGCTACACCTTC
abundance: few; v_gene: TRBV5-4; j_gene: TRBJ2-3; d_gene: TRBD2; len: 14; CDR3aa: CASGPQGLAGTPYF; CDR3nt: TGTGCCAGCGGACCCCAGGGACTAGCCGGTACACCTTATTTT
abundance: -; v_gene: TRBV27; j_gene: TRBJ2-1; d_gene: TRBD2; len: 17; CDR3aa: CASSSDRVGRTYNEQFF; CDR3nt: TGTGCCAGCAGTTCGGATCGTGTCGGGAGGACATACAATGAGCAGTTCTTC
abundance: few; v_gene: TRBV27; j_gene: TRBJ2-3; d_gene: -; len: 12; CDR3aa: CASSYRPDTQYF; CDR3nt: TGTGCCAGCAGTTACCGACCTGATACGCAGTATTTT
abundance: many; v_gene: TRBV28; j_gene: TRBJ1-5; d_gene: -; len: 14; CDR3aa: CASSFSREDQPQHF; CDR3nt: TGTGCCAGCAGTTTTTCCAGGGAGGATCAGCCCCAGCATTTT
abundance: -; v_gene: TRBV20-1; j_gene: TRBJ2-7; d_gene: TRBD2; len: 15; CDR3aa: CSARWPAGGGYEQYF; CDR3nt: TGCAGTGCTAGGTGGCCAGCGGGAGGAGGCTACGAGCAGTACTTC
abundance: -; v_gene: TRBV9; j_gene: TRBJ2-2; d_gene: -; len: 17; CDR3aa: CASSESEGRGNTGELFF; CDR3nt: TGTGCCAGCAGCGAGTCCGAGGGGAGAGGTAACACCGGGGAGCTGTTTTTT
abundance: many; v_gene: TRBV12-3/TRBV12-4; j_gene: TRBJ2-7; d_gene: -; len: 12; CDR3aa: CASSLTWYEQYF; CDR3nt: TGTGCCAGCAGTTTAACTTGGTACGAGCAGTACTTC
abundance: -; v_gene: TRBV27; j_gene: TRBJ1-1; d_gene: TRBD1; len: 15; CDR3aa: CASRGGTDMNTEAFF; CDR3nt: TGTGCCAGCAGGGGGGGGACAGATATGAACACTGAAGCTTTCTTT
abundance: -; v_gene: TRBV19; j_gene: TRBJ1-4; d_gene: TRBD1; len: 14; CDR3aa: CASTTGTGDEKLFF; CDR3nt: TGTGCCAGCACAACCGGGACAGGGGATGAAAAACTGTTTTTT
abundance: many; v_gene: TRBV28; j_gene: TRBJ2-3; d_gene: -; len: 14; CDR3aa: CASSLSSYTDTQYF; CDR3nt: TGTGCCAGCAGTTTATCTAGTTACACAGATACGCAGTATTTT
abundance: few; v_gene: TRBV28; j_gene: TRBJ1-4; d_gene: -; len: 16; CDR3aa: CASSLGQTATNEKLFF; CDR3nt: TGTGCCAGCAGTTTGGGGCAAACTGCAACTAATGAAAAACTGTTTTTT
abundance: few; v_gene: TRBV30; j_gene: TRBJ2-7; d_gene: -; len: 12; CDR3aa: CAWSVDTYEQYF; CDR3nt: TGTGCCTGGAGTGTGGACACCTACGAGCAGTACTTC
abundance: -; v_gene: TRBV4-1; j_gene: TRBJ1-5; d_gene: TRBD1; len: 15; CDR3aa: CASSHVGQGHQPQHF; CDR3nt: TGCGCCAGCAGCCACGTAGGACAGGGACATCAGCCCCAGCATTTT
abundance: few; v_gene: TRBV9; j_gene: TRBJ2-3; d_gene: TRBD1; len: 15; CDR3aa: CASSTRDSLTDTQYF; CDR3nt: TGTGCCAGCAGCACCCGGGACAGCCTCACAGATACGCAGTATTTT
abundance: many; v_gene: TRBV7-9; j_gene: TRBJ1-2; d_gene: TRBD1; len: 15; CDR3aa: CASSPRQGGVYGYTF; CDR3nt: TGTGCCAGCAGCCCCCGACAGGGAGGAGTCTATGGCTACACCTTC
abundance: few; v_gene: TRBV2; j_gene: TRBJ2-5; d_gene: -; len: 17; CDR3aa: CASSETFGTSREETQYF; CDR3nt: TGTGCCAGCAGTGAAACGTTCGGGACCTCTCGCGAGGAGACCCAGTACTTC
abundance: few; v_gene: TRBV7-2; j_gene: TRBJ1-2; d_gene: -; len: 15; CDR3aa: CASRVEQGANYGYTF; CDR3nt: TGTGCCAGCAGGGTTGAACAGGGCGCTAACTATGGCTACACCTTC
abundance: -; v_gene: TRBV27; j_gene: TRBJ1-5; d_gene: TRBD1; len: 17; CDR3aa: CASSEQGLVFSNQPQHF; CDR3nt: TGTGCCAGCAGTGAACAGGGGTTGGTTTTTAGCAATCAGCCCCAGCATTTT
abundance: many; v_gene: TRBV19; j_gene: TRBJ1-5; d_gene: -; len: 14; CDR3aa: CASSWGYSNQPQHF; CDR3nt: TGTGCCAGTAGTTGGGGGTATAGCAATCAGCCCCAGCATTTT
abundance: once; v_gene: TRBV27; j_gene: TRBJ2-3; d_gene: TRBD2; len: 17; CDR3aa: CANSPLEGGRESDTQYF; CDR3nt: TGTGCCAACTCTCCACTCGAGGGCGGGAGGGAGTCAGATACGCAGTATTTT
abundance: -; v_gene: TRBV7-9; j_gene: TRBJ1-2; d_gene: -; len: 14; CDR3aa: CASSIQDKNYGYTF; CDR3nt: TGTGCCAGCAGCATCCAGGACAAGAACTATGGTTACACCTTC
abundance: -; v_gene: TRBV5-1; j_gene: TRBJ2-3; d_gene: TRBD2; len: 15; CDR3aa: CASGLSSGSTDTQYF; CDR3nt: TGCGCCAGCGGCTTGTCTAGCGGGAGTACAGATACGCAGTATTTT
abundance: few; v_gene: TRBV27; j_gene: TRBJ2-1; d_gene: TRBD1; len: 15; CDR3aa: CASSPGTGVMDEQFF; CDR3nt: TGTGCCAGCAGTCCCGGGACAGGGGTAATGGATGAGCAGTTCTTC
abundance: many; v_gene: TRBV20-1; j_gene: TRBJ2-3; d_gene: -; len: 14; CDR3aa: CSARDAAGPDTQYF; CDR3nt: TGCAGTGCTAGAGATGCTGCCGGGCCAGATACGCAGTATTTT
abundance: few; v_gene: TRBV5-4; j_gene: TRBJ2-5; d_gene: -; len: 15; CDR3aa: CAGSPGELGRETQYF; CDR3nt: TGTGCCGGCAGCCCAGGGGAATTAGGACGAGAGACCCAGTACTTC
abundance: -; v_gene: TRBV20-1; j_gene: TRBJ2-5; d_gene: TRBD1; len: 16; CDR3aa: CSATKPGGMRQETQYF; CDR3nt: TGCAGTGCCACGAAACCAGGGGGAATGCGCCAAGAGACCCAGTACTTC